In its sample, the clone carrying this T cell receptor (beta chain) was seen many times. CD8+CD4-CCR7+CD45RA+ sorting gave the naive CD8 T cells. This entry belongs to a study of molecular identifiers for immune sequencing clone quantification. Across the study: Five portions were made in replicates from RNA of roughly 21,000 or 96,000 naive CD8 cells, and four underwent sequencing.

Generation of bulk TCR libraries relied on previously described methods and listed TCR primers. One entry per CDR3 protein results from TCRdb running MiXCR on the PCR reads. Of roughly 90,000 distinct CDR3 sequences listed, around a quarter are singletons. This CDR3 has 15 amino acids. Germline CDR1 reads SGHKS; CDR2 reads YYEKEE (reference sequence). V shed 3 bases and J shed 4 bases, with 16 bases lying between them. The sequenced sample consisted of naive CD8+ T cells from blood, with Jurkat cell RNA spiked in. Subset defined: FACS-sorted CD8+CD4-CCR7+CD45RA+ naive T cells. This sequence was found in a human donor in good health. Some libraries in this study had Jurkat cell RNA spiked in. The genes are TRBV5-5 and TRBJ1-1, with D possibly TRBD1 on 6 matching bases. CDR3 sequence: CASSSSDSQGTEAFF. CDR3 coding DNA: TGTGCCAGCAGCTCTTCGGACAGCCAGGGCACTGAAGCTTTCTTT.